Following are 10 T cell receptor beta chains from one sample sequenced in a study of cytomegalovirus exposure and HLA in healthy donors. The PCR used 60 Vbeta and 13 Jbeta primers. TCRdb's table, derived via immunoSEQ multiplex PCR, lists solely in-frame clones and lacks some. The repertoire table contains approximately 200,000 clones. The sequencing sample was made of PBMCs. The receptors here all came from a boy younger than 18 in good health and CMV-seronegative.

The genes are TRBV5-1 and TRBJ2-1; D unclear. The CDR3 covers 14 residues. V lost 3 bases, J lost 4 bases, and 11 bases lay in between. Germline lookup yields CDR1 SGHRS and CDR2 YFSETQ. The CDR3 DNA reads TGCGCCAGCAGCTCTGATCCGCGGTACAATGAGCAGTTCTTC. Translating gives CASSSDPRYNEQFF.

The CDR3 nucleotides are TGTGCCAGCAGCTTAGGGGTATCCGGGAGGACAGATACGCAGTATTTT. Translating gives CASSLGVSGRTDTQYF. The chain has TRBV13 and TRBJ2-3; TRBD2 matches at 7 bases. Germline V gene sequence: CDR1 PRHDT, CDR2 FYEKMQ (reference sequence). Trimming removed 0 bases from V and 3 bases from J; junction bases left unmatched: 6. The CDR3 extends over 16 amino acids. Drawing the rest from reference TRBV13 and TRBJ2-3, the complete variable domain is AAGVIQSPRHLIKEKRETATLKCYPIPRHDTVYWYQQGPGQDPQFLISFYEKMQSDKGSIPDRFSAQQFSDYHSELNMSSLELGDSALYFCASSLGVSGRTDTQYFGPGTRLTVL.

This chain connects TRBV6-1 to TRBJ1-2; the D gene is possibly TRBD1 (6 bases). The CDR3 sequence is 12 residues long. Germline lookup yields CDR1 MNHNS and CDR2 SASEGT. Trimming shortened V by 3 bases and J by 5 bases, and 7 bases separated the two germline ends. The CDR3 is CASSERGYGYTF. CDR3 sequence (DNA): TGTGCCAGCAGTGAGAGGGGGTATGGCTACACCTTC.

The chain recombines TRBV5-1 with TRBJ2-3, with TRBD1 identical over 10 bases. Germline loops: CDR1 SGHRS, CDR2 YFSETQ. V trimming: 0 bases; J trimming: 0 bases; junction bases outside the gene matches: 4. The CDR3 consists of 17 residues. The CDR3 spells CASSLGTGGGSTDTQYF. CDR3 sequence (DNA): TGCGCCAGCAGCTTGGGGACAGGGGGAGGTAGCACAGATACGCAGTATTTT.

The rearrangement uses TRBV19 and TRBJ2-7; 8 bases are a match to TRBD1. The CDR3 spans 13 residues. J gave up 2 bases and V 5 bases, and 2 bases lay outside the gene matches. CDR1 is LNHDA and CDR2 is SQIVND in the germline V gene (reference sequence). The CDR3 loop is CASSWGQAYEQYF. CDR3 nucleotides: TGTGCCAGTAGTTGGGGACAGGCCTACGAGCAGTACTTC.

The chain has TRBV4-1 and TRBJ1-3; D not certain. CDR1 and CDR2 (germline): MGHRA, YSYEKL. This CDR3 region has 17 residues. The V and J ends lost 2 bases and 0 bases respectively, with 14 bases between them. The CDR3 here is CASSQRLRFNSGNTIYF. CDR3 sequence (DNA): TGCGCCAGCAGCCAACGTTTACGGTTCAACTCTGGAAACACCATATATTTT.

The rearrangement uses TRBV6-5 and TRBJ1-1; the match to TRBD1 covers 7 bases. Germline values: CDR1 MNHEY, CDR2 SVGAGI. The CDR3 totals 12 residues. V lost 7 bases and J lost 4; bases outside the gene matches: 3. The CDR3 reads CASTDRATEAFF. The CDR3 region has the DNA TGTGCCAGCACAGACAGGGCCACTGAAGCTTTCTTT.

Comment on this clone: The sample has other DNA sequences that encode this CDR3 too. The CDR3 reads CASRNHRDRGSYEQYF. CDR3 nucleotides: TGTGCCAGCAGAAATCACCGGGACAGGGGCTCCTACGAGCAGTACTTC. The chain uses TRBV7-4 and TRBJ2-7, with 10 bases matching TRBD1. CDR1 SGHVT and CDR2 SQSDAQ come from the germline V gene. V shed 6 bases, J shed 0 bases, and the junction held 8 bases outside the gene matches. This CDR3 region has 16 residues.

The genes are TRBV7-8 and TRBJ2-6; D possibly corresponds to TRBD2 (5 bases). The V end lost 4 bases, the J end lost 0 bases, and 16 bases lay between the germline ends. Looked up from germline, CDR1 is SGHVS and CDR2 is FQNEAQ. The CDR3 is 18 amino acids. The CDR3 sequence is CASSSALEEVSGANVLTF. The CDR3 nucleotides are TGTGCCAGCAGCTCCGCCCTGGAGGAGGTCTCTGGGGCCAACGTCCTGACTTTC.

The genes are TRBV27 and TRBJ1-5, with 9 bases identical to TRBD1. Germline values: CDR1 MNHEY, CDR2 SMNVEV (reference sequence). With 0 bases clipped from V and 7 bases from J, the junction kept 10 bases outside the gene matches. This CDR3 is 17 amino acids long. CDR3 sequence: CASSLSAWGQGAQPQHF. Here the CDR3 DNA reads TGTGCCAGCAGTTTATCGGCGTGGGGACAGGGTGCCCAGCCCCAGCATTTT.